This T cell receptor beta chain was captured by sequencing in a study of OX40 agonist ivuxolimab in advanced cancers. On the study more broadly: Age averaged around 60 years (range roughly 20 to 90), and 82.7% were male.

J was trimmed by 3 bases and V by 5 bases; bases with no gene match: 11. The CDR3 extends over 16 amino acids. Germline V gives CDR1 SGHRS, CDR2 YFSETQ. As for this clone: Its matching antigen is unknown.

Study results and limitations: Circulating CD4+ and CD8+ T cells showed clonal expansion by week 6 at 0.1 to 3.0 mg/kg. It was not determined which antigens were specifically recognized by the peripheral T cells that had undergone clonal expansion.

Only in-frame clones appear in the TCRdb table, and some are missing; sequencing was by immunoSEQ multiplex PCR. The table lists approximately 75,000 clones, over 65% of them singletons. The TCR originated in an adult with an advanced solid tumor such as melanoma, head and neck, liver or kidney cancer. The source material was CD4+ or CD8+ T cells sorted from blood, sampled in a trial of the OX40 agonist ivuxolimab. The rearrangement joins TRBV5-1 to TRBJ2-1, with 7 bases that match TRBD1. The CDR3 DNA reads TGCGCCAGCAGGGGGACCGGGACAGACGTCTACAATGAGCAGTTCTTC. Translation gives CASRGTGTDVYNEQFF.